The 10 T cell receptor beta chains presented below share a single source sample, sequenced in a study of blood T cell repertoires in COVID-19. Method: immunoSEQ multiplex PCR; TCRdb's copy keeps in-frame clones and lacks some. Of 360,000 or so clones listed, about four fifths are singletons. The sample was PBMCs or T cells enriched from blood (not recorded which). These receptors all stem from a woman aged 45 to 65 who had recovered from COVID-19.

The gene calls are TRBV4-2 and TRBJ1-2; TRBD1 is a possible D gene (6 bases). V gave up 4 bases and J gave up 6 bases, with 21 bases separating them. Germline CDR1 LGHNA, CDR2 YNFKEQ. This CDR3 is built from 16 residues. The CDR3 nucleotides are TGTGCCAGCAGCCCTGAGAGATTACAGGGAGTGAATGGCTACACCTTC. Protein sequence: CASSPERLQGVNGYTF.

Points on this clone: Other DNA sequences in the sample encode the same CDR3. This sequence joins TRBV2 and TRBJ1-5, with D possibly TRBD1 on 5 matching bases. Germline values: CDR1 SNHLY, CDR2 FYNNEI. CDR3 length equals 14 residues. Between the trimmed V and J ends, which lost 3 bases and 2 bases, there was a span of 8 bases. DNA for the CDR3: TGTGCCAGCAGTGAGGCACAGGGCAATCAGCCCCAGCATTTT. This encodes CASSEAQGNQPQHF.

In nucleotides, the CDR3 is TGTGCCAGCAGTTACGACAGGGTGGTGAATGAAGCTTTCTTT. Its translation is CASSYDRVVNEAFF. The chain has TRBV6-2 or TRBV6-3 and TRBJ1-1, with 7 bases identical to TRBD1. Unmatched junction bases numbered 7, after V lost 2 bases and J lost 7 bases. CDR1 is MNHEY, CDR2 SVGEGT, per germline. The CDR3 contains 14 residues.

This rearrangement joins TRBV7-2 to TRBJ1-3; the D gene is possibly TRBD1 (5 bases). Germline CDR1 SGHTA, CDR2 FQGNSA. The CDR3 loop spans 16 amino acids. Trimming left V 2 bases short and J 2 bases short, with 13 bases between. The CDR3 DNA reads TGTGCCAGCAGCTTATTCGTCTGGGGCACTGGAAACACCATATATTTT. This gives the protein CASSLFVWGTGNTIYF.

V and J are TRBV2 and TRBJ1-1, with 8 positions matching TRBD1. The CDR3 runs to 14 residues. After removal of 7 bases from V and 0 bases from J, the junction contained 4 bases not matched to a gene. Germline V gene lookup returns CDR1 SNHLY and CDR2 FYNNEI. CDR3 bases: TGTGCCAGCATCCCACAGGGGGTGAACACTGAAGCTTTCTTT. Amino acids: CASIPQGVNTEAFF.

The rearrangement uses TRBV19 and TRBJ1-5; 9 bases line up with TRBD1. With V trimmed by 9 bases and J by 6 bases, 6 bases remained unmatched. CDR3 length: 13 amino acids. Germline assignment: CDR1 LNHDA and CDR2 SQIVND (reference sequence). This chain's CDR3 is CASQGTGSQPQHF. CDR3 DNA: TGTGCCAGCCAAGGGACAGGGAGTCAGCCCCAGCATTTT.

The table lists this clone with a few counts. J is TRBJ2-2 and V is TRBV2; 8 bases map to TRBD1. The CDR3 runs 14 residues. Germline lookup yields CDR1 SNHLY and CDR2 FYNNEI. After removal of 6 bases from V and 1 base from J, the junction contained 1 base not matched to a gene. In DNA form, the CDR3 reads TGTGCCAGCAGAGGGACAGGGAACACCGGGGAGCTGTTTTTT. Its protein product is CASRGTGNTGELFF.

V gene TRBV7-2 combines with J gene TRBJ1-3, with D uncertain. This CDR3 is built from 16 residues. CDR1 and CDR2 from the germline V gene are SGHTA and FQGNSA. V lost 5 bases and J 0 bases, leaving 14 bases between the germline ends. CDR3 nucleotides: TGTGCCAGCAGCACGGGGTCGGGTAGCTCTGGAAACACCATATATTTT. Translating it yields CASSTGSGSSGNTIYF.

V usage is TRBV4-2 and J usage is TRBJ1-5; 7 nucleotides line up with TRBD1. Germline trimming cut 3 bases from V and 1 base from J; bases unmatched to any gene: 3. Germline V gene sequence: CDR1 LGHNA, CDR2 YNFKEQ. This CDR3 has 15 amino acids. In nucleotides, the CDR3 is TGTGCCAGCAGCCATGAGACAGGGAGCAATCAGCCCCAGCATTTT. It codes for CASSHETGSNQPQHF.

The chain employs TRBV6-2 or TRBV6-3 and TRBJ2-7; D perhaps matches TRBD1 (7 bases). Trimming took off 0 bases at V and 9 bases at J, with 24 bases between the two ends. The CDR3 runs 17 residues. Looked up from germline, CDR1 is MNHEY and CDR2 is SVGEGT. CDR3 bases: TGTGCCAGCAGTTACTCGAGGGGGGAACAGGCGAAGGGGGCGCAGTACTTC. This gives the protein CASSYSRGEQAKGAQYF.